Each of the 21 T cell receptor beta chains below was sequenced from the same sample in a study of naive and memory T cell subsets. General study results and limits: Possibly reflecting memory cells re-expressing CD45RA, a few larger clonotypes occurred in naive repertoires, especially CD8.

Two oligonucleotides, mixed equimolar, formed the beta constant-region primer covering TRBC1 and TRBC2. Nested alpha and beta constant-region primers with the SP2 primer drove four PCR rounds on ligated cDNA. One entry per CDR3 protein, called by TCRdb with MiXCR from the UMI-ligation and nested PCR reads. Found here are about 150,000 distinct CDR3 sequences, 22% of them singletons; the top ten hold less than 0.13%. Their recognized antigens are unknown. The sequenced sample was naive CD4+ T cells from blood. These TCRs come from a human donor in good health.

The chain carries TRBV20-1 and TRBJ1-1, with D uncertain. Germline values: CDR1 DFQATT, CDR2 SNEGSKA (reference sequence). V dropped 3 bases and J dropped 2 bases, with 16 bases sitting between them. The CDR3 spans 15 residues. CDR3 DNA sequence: TGCAGTGCTAGTTTCTCCGTCACCTTCAACACTGAAGCTTTCTTT. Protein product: CSASFSVTFNTEAFF.

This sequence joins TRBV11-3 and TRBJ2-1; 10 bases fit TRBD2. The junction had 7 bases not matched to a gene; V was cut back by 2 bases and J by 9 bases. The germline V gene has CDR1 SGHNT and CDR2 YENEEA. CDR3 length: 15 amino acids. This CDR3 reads CASSLTLAGVREQFF. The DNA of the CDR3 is TGTGCCAGCAGCTTAACCCTAGCGGGAGTTCGTGAGCAGTTCTTC. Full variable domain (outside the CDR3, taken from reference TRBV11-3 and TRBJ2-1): EAGVVQSPRYKIIEKKQPVAFWCNPISGHNTLYWYLQNLGQGPELLIRYENEEAVDDSQLPKDRFSAERLKGVDSTLKIQPAELGDSAVYLCASSLTLAGVREQFFGPGTRLTVL.

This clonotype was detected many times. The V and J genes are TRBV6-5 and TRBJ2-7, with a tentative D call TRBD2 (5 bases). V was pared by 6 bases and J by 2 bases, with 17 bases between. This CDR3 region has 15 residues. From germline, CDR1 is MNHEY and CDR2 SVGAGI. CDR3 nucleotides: TGTGCCAGCAGCCGATATGCCCGAGGGACCTACGAGCAGTACTTC. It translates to CASSRYARGTYEQYF.

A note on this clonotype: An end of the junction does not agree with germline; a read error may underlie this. The CDR3 DNA is TGCGGTGCTAGATGGGACAGGGTGTACGAGCAGTACTTC. It encodes CGARWDRVYEQYF. The J gene is TRBJ2-7, the V gene TRBV20-1, with 9 nucleotides matching TRBD1. The CDR3 sequence is 13 residues long. CDR1 and CDR2 from the germline V gene are DFQATT and SNEGSKA (reference sequence).

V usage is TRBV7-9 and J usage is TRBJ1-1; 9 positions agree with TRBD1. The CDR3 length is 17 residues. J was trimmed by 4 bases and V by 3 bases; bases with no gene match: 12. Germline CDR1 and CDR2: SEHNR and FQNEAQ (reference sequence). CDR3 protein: CASSLLGTGSSGTEAFF. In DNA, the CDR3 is TGTGCCAGCAGCTTGCTTGGGACAGGGAGTAGCGGCACTGAAGCTTTCTTT.

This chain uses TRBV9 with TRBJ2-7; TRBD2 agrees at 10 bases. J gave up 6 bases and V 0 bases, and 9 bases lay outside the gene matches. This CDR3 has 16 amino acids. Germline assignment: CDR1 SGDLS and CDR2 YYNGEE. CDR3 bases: TGTGCCAGCAGCGTAGCGGCTAGCGGGAGCTGGGGCGAGCAGTACTTC. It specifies CASSVAASGSWGEQYF.

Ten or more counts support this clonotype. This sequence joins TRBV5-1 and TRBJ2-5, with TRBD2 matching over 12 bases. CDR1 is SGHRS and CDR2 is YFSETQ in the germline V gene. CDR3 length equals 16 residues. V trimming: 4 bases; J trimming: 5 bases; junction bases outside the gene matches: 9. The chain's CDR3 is CASSLGLAGSGETQYF. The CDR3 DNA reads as TGCGCCAGCAGCCTTGGACTAGCGGGATCCGGGGAGACCCAGTACTTC.

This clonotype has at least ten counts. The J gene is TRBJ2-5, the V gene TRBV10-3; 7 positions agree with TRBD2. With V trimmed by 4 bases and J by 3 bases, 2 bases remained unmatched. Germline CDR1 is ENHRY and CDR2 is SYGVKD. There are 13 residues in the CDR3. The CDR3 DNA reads TGTGCCATCAGTGGACTAGCAAAAGAGACCCAGTACTTC. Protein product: CAISGLAKETQYF.

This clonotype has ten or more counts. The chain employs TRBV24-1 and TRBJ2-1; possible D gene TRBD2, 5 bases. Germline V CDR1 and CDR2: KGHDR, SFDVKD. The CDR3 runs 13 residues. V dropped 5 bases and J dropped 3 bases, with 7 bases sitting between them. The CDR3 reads CATSGGFYNEQFF. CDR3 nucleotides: TGTGCCACCAGTGGAGGGTTCTACAATGAGCAGTTCTTC.

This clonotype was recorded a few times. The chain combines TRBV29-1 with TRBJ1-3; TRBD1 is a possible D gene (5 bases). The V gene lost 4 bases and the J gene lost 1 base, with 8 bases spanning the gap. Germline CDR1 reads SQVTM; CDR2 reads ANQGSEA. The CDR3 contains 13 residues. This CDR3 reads CSVAAGSGNTIYF. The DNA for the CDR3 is TGCAGCGTTGCCGCAGGGTCTGGAAACACCATATATTTT.

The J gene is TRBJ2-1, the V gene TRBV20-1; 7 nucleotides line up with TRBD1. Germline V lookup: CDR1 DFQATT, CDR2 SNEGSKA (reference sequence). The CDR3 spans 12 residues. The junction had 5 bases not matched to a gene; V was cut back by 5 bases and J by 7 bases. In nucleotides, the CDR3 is TGCAGTGCTCGACAGGGTATGAATGAGCAGTTCTTC. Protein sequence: CSARQGMNEQFF.

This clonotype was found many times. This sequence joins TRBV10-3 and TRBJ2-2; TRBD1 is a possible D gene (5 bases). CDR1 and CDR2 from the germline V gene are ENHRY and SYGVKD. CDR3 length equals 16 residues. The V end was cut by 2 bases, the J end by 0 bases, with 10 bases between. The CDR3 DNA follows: TGTGCCATCAGTGAGCCAGGGCTTACGAACACCGGGGAGCTGTTTTTT. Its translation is CAISEPGLTNTGELFF.

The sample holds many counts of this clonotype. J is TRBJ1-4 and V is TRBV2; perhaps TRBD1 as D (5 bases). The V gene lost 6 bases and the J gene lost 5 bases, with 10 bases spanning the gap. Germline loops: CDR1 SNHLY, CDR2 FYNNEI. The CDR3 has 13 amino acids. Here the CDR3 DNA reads TGTGCCAGCAGCAGGGTGCGAAATGAAAAACTGTTTTTT. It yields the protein CASSRVRNEKLFF. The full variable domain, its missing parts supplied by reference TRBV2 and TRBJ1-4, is EPEVTQTPSHQVTQMGQEVILRCVPISNHLYFYWYRQILGQKVEFLVSFYNNEISEKSEIFDDQFSVERPDGSNFTLKIRSTKLEDSAMYFCASSRVRNEKLFFGSGTQLSVL.

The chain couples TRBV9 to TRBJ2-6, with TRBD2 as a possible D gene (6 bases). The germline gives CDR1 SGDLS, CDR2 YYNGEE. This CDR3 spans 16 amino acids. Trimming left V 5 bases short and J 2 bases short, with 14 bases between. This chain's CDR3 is CASSPHGGPGANVLTF. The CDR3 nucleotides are TGTGCCAGCAGTCCTCACGGGGGACCTGGGGCCAACGTCCTGACTTTC.

DNA for the CDR3: TGTGCCAGCAGTACCATGAGGGGGGGCACCTACAATGAGCAGTTCTTC. Protein: CASSTMRGGTYNEQFF. The V gene is TRBV28, the J gene TRBJ2-1; possibly TRBD2 for D (7 bases). The CDR3 runs 16 residues. CDR1 is MDHEN and CDR2 is SYDVKM in the germline V gene. Trimming took 5 bases from V and 2 from J, leaving 16 bases between them. The full variable domain, its missing parts supplied by reference TRBV28 and TRBJ2-1, is DVKVTQSSRYLVKRTGEKVFLECVQDMDHENMFWYRQDPGLGLRLIYFSYDVKMKEKGDIPEGYSVSREKKERFSLILESASTNQTSMYLCASSTMRGGTYNEQFFGPGTRLTVL.

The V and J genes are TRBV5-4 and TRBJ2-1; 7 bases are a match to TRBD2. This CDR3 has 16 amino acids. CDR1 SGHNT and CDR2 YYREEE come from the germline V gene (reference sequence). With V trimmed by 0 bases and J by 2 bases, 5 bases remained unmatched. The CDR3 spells CASSLGRAGAYNEQFF. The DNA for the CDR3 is TGTGCCAGCAGCTTGGGTCGGGCGGGAGCCTACAATGAGCAGTTCTTC. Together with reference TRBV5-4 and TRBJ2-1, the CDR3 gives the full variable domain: ETGVTQSPTHLIKTRGQQVTLRCSSQSGHNTVSWYQQALGQGPQFIFQYYREEENGRGNFPPRFSGLQFPNYSSELNVNALELDDSALYLCASSLGRAGAYNEQFFGPGTRLTVL.

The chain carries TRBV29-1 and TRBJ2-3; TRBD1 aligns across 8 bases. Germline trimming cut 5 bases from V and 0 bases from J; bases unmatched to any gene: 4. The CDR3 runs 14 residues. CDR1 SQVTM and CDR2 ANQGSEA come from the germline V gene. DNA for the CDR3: TGCAGCGTTAGGACAGGGACTAGCACAGATACGCAGTATTTT. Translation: CSVRTGTSTDTQYF.

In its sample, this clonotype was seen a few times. CDR3 DNA sequence: TGTGCGAGTCTAGGGGGCGTTGGAAAGACTGAAGCTTTCTTT. Protein sequence: CASLGGVGKTEAFF. The chain employs TRBV6-5 and TRBJ1-1; 7 bases are shared with TRBD1. This CDR3 has 14 residues. Looked up from germline, CDR1 is MNHEY and CDR2 is SVGAGI.

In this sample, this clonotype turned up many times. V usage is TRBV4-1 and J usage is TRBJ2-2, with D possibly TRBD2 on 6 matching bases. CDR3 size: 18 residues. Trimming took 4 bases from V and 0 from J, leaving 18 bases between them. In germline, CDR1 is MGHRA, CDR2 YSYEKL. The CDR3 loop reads CASSRPPEEGSNTGELFF. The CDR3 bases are TGCGCCAGCAGCCGTCCACCTGAGGAGGGTTCGAACACCGGGGAGCTGTTTTTT.

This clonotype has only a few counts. CDR3 nucleotides: TGCAGCGTTGCGGCAGGGGGCGCTGGGGCCAACGTCCTGACTTTC. This encodes CSVAAGGAGANVLTF. The V gene is TRBV29-1, the J gene TRBJ2-6, with 8 bases matching TRBD1. Germline V CDR1 and CDR2: SQVTM, ANQGSEA. Germline trimming cut 4 bases from V and 2 bases from J; bases unmatched to any gene: 4. The CDR3 sequence is 15 residues long.

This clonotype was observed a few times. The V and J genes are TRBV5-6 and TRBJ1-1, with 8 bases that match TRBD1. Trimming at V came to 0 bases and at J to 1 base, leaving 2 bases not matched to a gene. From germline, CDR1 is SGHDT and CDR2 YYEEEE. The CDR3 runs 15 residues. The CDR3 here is CASSLADRENTEAFF. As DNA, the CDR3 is TGTGCCAGCAGCTTGGCGGACAGGGAGAACACTGAAGCTTTCTTT.